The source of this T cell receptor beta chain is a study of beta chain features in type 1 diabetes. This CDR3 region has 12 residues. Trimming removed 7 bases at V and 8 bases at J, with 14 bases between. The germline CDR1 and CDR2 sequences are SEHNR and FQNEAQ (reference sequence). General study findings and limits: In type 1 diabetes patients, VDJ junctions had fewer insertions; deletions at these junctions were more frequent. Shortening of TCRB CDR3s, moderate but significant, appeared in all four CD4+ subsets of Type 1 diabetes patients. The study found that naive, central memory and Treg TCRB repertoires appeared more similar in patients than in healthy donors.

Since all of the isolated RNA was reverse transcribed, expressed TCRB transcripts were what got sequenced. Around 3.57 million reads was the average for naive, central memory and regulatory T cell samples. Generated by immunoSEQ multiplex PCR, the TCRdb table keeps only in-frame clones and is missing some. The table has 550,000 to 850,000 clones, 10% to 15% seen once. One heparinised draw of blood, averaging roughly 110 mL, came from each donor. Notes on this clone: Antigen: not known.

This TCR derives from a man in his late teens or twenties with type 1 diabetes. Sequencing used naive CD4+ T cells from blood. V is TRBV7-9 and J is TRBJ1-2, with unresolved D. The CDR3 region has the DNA TGTGCCAGCACCACGGTCCTAGACGGCTACACCTTC. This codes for CASTTVLDGYTF.